Reported below is one T cell receptor (beta chain). Its antigen is unknown. The PCR used 60 Vbeta and 13 Jbeta primers. This table comes from immunoSEQ multiplex PCR, and its TCRdb copy is limited to in-frame clones, with some not included. The sample consists of under 50,000 clones, 87% of them appearing once. The data derive from a study of cytomegalovirus exposure and HLA in healthy donors. Study findings and constraints: A prior analysis recorded that most TCR beta V segments were productive about 87% or about 30% of the time. Usually a TCR sequence was rare, but some public TCRs were found in many donors.

The junction had 5 bases not matched to a gene; V was cut back by 5 bases and J by 7 bases. Germline V lookup: CDR1 SEHNR, CDR2 FQNEAQ (reference sequence). The CDR3 totals 14 residues. The chain combines TRBV7-9 with TRBJ1-4; 9 bases match TRBD1. This TCR derives from a woman aged 40 to 55 in good health and CMV-seropositive. What was sequenced was PBMCs. CDR3 loop: CASSQQGAGEKLFF. The CDR3 nucleotides read TGTGCCAGCAGCCAACAGGGGGCTGGTGAAAAACTGTTTTTT.